This T cell receptor (beta chain) emerged from a study of lymphopenia after photon versus proton radiotherapy (dated by TCRdb to 2018 to 2020). For the wider study: The study compared the immunological effects of photon versus proton radiation therapy in patients with gastrointestinal tumors who developed high-grade lymphopenia. The goal of the study was to describe how the two radiation modalities differ in their effects on the immune system. The cohort comprised some 20 patients with gastrointestinal tumors who received either photon or proton therapy and then developed lymphopenia. Overall study outcomes, separate from this receptor: The authors looked at the survival association only in patients who died, and they framed better survival with proton therapy as a possibility rather than a demonstrated result. After the lymphocyte count nadir, oligoclonal expansion, especially of CD8+ Temra cells, was observed in photon-treated repertoires, and the drop in diversity was driven by this expansion. Across the cohort, a larger post-nadir drop in TCR diversity was inversely correlated with overall survival time among patients who died. Proton-treated patients stayed relatively stable during treatment, while photon-treated patients lost naive T cells and TCR diversity and gained effector/memory populations.

The receptor library was made with the immunoSEQ multiplex PCR assay. Alongside multiparametric flow cytometry, deep sequencing of rearranged TCR beta loci was used to profile the T cell repertoires. This immuneACCESS table, as held by TCRdb, lists in-frame sequences with V and J called but not all clones. Of the missing ones, under half trace to an unresolved V gene in checked studies; the others have no known cause. The sample profile shows some 70,000 clones; 87% of them were found once. The top ten hold 11% of the sample. On this clone: Its antigen specificity is not known. There are no base qualities to consult, and no much larger clone falls within one base.

The junction carries 7 bases between V and J, which are trimmed by 6 bases and 1 base respectively. Counted from cysteine to phenylalanine, this CDR3 has 13 amino acids. CDR3 DNA is the only sequence kept; it has 39 bases, read in frame from the first base. Based on the germline V gene, the CDR1 and CDR2 sequences are KGHSH and LQKENI. The source material was peripheral blood, sampled from a patient treated with proton-based radiotherapy. Rearrangement joined TRBV18 to TRBJ2-1; the D region possibly corresponds to TRBD1 (5 bases align). The sequence came from a man of 80 years or more with esophageal cancer. The CDR3 region has the sequence CASSTESYNEQFF. In nucleotide form, the sequence is TGTGCCAGCTCGACAGAATCCTACAATGAGCAGTTCTTC. Reference TRBV18 and TRBJ2-1 genes cover what lies past the CDR3, so the full variable domain is NAGVMQNPRHLVRRRGQEARLRCSPMKGHSHVYWYRQLPEEGLKFMVYLQKENIIDESGMPKERFSAEFPKEGPSILRIQQVVRGDSAAYFCASSTESYNEQFFGPGTRLTVL.